This T cell receptor (beta chain) was sequenced in a study of CD8 T cells in Susac syndrome. Details on this clonotype: Its antigen is unknown.

Study-wide points: By the study's own acknowledgment, its TCR sequencing and HLA analysis included relatively few individuals.

Random hexamers served to reverse transcribe about 0.45 to 1 ug RNA. Each CDR3 protein gets one entry after TCRdb re-called the immunoSEQ multiplex PCR reads with MiXCR. The table includes about 180,000 distinct CDR3 sequences, 94% detected once. Germline assignment: CDR1 MNHEY and CDR2 SVGAGI. Trimming stripped 7 bases from V and 0 bases from J, with 13 bases between. The CDR3 has 15 amino acids. The receptor was derived from a human donor with Susac syndrome. Material: CD4+ T cells from PBMCs. V is TRBV6-5 and J is TRBJ1-5; no firm D call. CDR3 amino acids: CASKTSPDSNQPQHF. The CDR3 DNA is TGTGCCAGCAAAACAAGCCCGGATAGCAATCAGCCCCAGCATTTT.